This entry describes one T cell receptor beta chain. In this sample, this clonotype turned up once. This receptor's antigen is unknown. The junction differs from germline at one of its ends, possibly a read error. Systemically healthy Caucasian individuals from Russia, 35 to 50 in total and aged roughly 6 to 100 years, were included as donors. Each donor gave ten milliliters of peripheral blood, collected into EDTA-treated Vacutainer tubes. Ficoll-Paque density-gradient centrifugation was used to isolate PBMCs, with at least 6.5 million obtained per sample. Total RNA, at least 6 micrograms per sample, was extracted from PBMCs with Trizol reagent. For every donor, an aliquot of PBMCs went through flow cytometry to measure the percentages of naive CD45RAhigh/CD27high T cells. Taken from cysteine to phenylalanine, the CDR3 has 17 residues. Of the read, only the CDR3 DNA is kept; its 51 bases are in frame from base 1. The germline V gene provides CDR1 MGHRA and CDR2 YSYEKL.

The library relied on 5' RACE. The sample was run on an Illumina HiSeq 2500. A second PCR of roughly 7 to 12 cycles was performed with a sample-barcoded 5' primer and a J-beta primer mix. A unique molecular identifier was introduced onto each TCR beta cDNA molecule by a template-switch 5' adaptor carrying 12 random nucleotides. At least 2.5 million CDR3-containing paired-end reads were obtained from each sample. The Mint cDNA synthesis kit, primed by a TRBC-specific oligonucleotide, was used to synthesize first-strand cDNA from all RNA. All cDNA was treated with uracil-DNA glycosylase and then went through a first 18-cycle PCR with the universal primers M1SS and BC2_uni_R. The authors processed their data as follows. Normalization of each sample was performed by random selection of 1 million high-quality reads, each carrying a distinct molecular identifier. Reads sharing molecular identifiers were discarded rather than binned into consensus sequences. MiTCR, with a Q25 quality threshold and the strictest error-elimination algorithm, was used for CDR3 identification, clonotype clustering and error correction. Lower-bound total TCR beta diversity was estimated with a nonparametric unseen species model using Euler transformation. TCRdb reprocessed the public reads (quality trimming at Q25 with fastp, clone calling with MiXCR) and kept in-frame beta chains. Identical CDR3 proteins give one entry, which carries the most common genes and DNA. The V and J calls were not made by the authors but by TCRdb's processing. The sample has fewer than 2,000,000 distinct CDR3 sequences on record, roughly 30% of them singletons. Clones ranked in the top ten supply around 10% of the sample.

The source of the sample is a study of blood T cells in healthy people across ages (dated by TCRdb to between 2014 and 2016). A note on the overall study: In model experiments, roughly one uniquely barcoded TCR beta cDNA molecule per two T cells was captured by template switching. Using deep sequencing normalized with unique cDNA molecular identifiers, the study measured how TCR beta repertoire diversity changes with age. Four age groups were formed from the donors: young (average 16 years), middle-aged (approximately 40), aged (62) and long-lived (more than 75). Donors of different ages were randomly distributed across sequencing lanes to avoid experimental bias. The study analyzed two additional independent replicas of 1 million unique cDNA reads from the same blood draw for two donors, one aged 18 to 30 and one aged 80 or older.

Findings and caveats that apply to the study as a whole: As age increased, observed TCR beta diversity per million T cells dropped in a roughly linear way, and a significant reduction was already evident by age about 40. There was a strong correlation between observed TCR beta diversity and the percentage of naive T cells measured by flow cytometry. The CMV infection status of donors was not known, potentially confounding age-related changes in expanded clonotypes. Compared with the aged group, the long-lived group had more naive CD4+ T cells, fewer expanded clones and increased TCR diversity, suggesting age selection. Since profiling was done on bulk unsorted PBMCs, naive and antigen-experienced compartments could not be conclusively compared. Estimates of total diversity based on one million sequenced T cells were regarded as lower bounds and as underestimates.

The chain employs TRBV4-1 and TRBJ1-3, with a weak D call of TRBD1 (5 bases match). Sequencing was done on a sample of blood. The receptor was derived from a woman between 25 and 40 years old in good health. The DNA sequence follows: TGCGCCAGTAGCCAAGATACGACAATGAGGGGTGGAAACACCATATATTTT. Translated, it reads CASSQDTTMRGGNTIYF.